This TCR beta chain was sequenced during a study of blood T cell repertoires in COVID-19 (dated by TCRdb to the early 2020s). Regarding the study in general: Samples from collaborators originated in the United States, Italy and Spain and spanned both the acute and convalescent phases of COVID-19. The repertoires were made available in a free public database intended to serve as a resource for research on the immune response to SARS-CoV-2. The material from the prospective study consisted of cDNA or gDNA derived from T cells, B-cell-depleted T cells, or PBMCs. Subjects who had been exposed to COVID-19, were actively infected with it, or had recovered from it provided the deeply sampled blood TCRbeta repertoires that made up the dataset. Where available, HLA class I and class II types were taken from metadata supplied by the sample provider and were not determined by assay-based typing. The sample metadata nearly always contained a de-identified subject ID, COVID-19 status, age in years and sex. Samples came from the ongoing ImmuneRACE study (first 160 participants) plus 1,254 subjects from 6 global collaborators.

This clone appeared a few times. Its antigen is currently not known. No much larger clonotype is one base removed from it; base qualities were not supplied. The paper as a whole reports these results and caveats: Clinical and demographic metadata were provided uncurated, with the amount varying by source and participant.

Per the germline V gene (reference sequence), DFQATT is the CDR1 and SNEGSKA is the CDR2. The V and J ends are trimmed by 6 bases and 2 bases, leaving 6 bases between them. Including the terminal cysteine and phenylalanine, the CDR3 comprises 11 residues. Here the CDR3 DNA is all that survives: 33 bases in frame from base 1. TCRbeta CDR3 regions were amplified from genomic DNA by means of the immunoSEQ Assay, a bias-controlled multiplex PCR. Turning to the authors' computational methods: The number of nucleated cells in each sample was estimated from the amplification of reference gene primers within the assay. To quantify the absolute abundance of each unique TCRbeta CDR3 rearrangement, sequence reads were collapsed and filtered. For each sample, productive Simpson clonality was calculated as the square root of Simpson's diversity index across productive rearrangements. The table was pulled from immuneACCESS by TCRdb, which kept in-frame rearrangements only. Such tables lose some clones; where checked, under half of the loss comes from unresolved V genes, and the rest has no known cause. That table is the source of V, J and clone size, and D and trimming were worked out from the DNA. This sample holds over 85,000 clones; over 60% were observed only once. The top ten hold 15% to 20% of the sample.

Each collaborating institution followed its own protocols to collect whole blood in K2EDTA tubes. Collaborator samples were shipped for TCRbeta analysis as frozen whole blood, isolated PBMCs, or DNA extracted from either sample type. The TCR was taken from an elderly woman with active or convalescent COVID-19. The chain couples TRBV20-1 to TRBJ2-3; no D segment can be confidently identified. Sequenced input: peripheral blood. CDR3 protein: CSAGVTDTQYF. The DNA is TGCAGTGCGGGCGTCACAGATACGCAGTATTTT.